The clone carrying this T cell receptor (beta chain) has just one count. The V and J ends lost 3 bases and 1 base respectively, with 10 bases between them. This CDR3 region has 16 residues. Germline loops: CDR1 LNHDA, CDR2 SQIVND (reference sequence). This sample stems from a study of blood T cell repertoires in COVID-19. In the study overall: Acute and convalescent COVID-19 specimens originated in the United States, Italy and Spain. Nucleic acid was either cDNA or gDNA, and it came from T cells, B-cell-depleted T cells, or PBMCs.

Original handling: Amplification with reference gene primers provided the estimates of nucleated cell counts. Here immunoSEQ multiplex PCR was the method, and the copy in TCRdb shows in-frame clones only, minus some. Clone size and V and J calls were adopted from that table, with D and trimming inferred from the DNA. Here the sample spans approximately 230,000 clones, 82% being singletons. Sample: peripheral blood. This clonotype was sampled from an elderly woman with active or convalescent COVID-19. J is TRBJ1-6 and V is TRBV19, with D unresolved. CDR3 sequence: CASSILGSSYNSPLHF. CDR3 in DNA: TGTGCCAGTAGTATTTTAGGGAGTTCCTATAATTCACCCCTCCACTTT.